Shown below are 29 T cell receptor beta chains from a single sample sequenced in a study of blood T cell repertoires in COVID-19. Sequencing was performed with immunoSEQ multiplex PCR; in TCRdb, only in-frame clones are kept and a portion is missing. The data show approximately 38,000 clones, roughly 90% seen once. The specimen was peripheral blood. Receptors originate from a human donor in a cohort sampled during active COVID-19.

J is TRBJ2-7 and V is TRBV5-4, with 8 bases lining up with TRBD1. In germline, CDR1 is SGHNT, CDR2 YYREEE (reference sequence). V trimming: 4 bases; J trimming: 3 bases; junction bases outside the gene matches: 12. This CDR3 has 16 amino acids. CDR3: CASSPTVGQGGYEQYF. The CDR3, as DNA: TGTGCCAGCAGCCCCACTGTAGGACAGGGCGGCTACGAGCAGTACTTC.

V and J are TRBV19 and TRBJ1-4; 7 bases align to TRBD1. V was pared by 7 bases and J by 2 bases, with 10 bases of the junction left unmatched. Looked up from germline, CDR1 is LNHDA and CDR2 is SQIVND (reference sequence). CDR3 length: 16 amino acids. The CDR3 region is CASIGTARTTNEKLFF. DNA of the CDR3: TGTGCCAGTATTGGGACAGCACGAACTACTAATGAAAAACTGTTTTTT.

This clone was seen a few times. This sequence joins TRBV6-2 or TRBV6-3 and TRBJ2-2, with D maybe TRBD1 (5 bases). The ends were cut back, 5 bases at V and 12 bases at J, with 16 bases in the middle. The CDR3 has 13 amino acids. The germline gives CDR1 MNHEY, CDR2 SVGEGT. The CDR3 region is CASSQGPAEKLFF. The CDR3 region has the DNA TGTGCCAGCAGTCAGGGCCCGGCCGAAAAGCTGTTTTTT.

This chain connects TRBV6-6 to TRBJ2-2; 8 bases fit TRBD1. The CDR3 sequence is 16 residues long. Unmatched junction bases numbered 5, after V lost 2 bases and J lost 3 bases. CDR1 is MNHNY and CDR2 is SVGAGI in the germline V gene (reference sequence). CDR3 nucleotide sequence: TGTGCCAGCAGTTACGTCCAGGGGGCCTACACCGGGGAGCTGTTTTTT. It codes for CASSYVQGAYTGELFF.

This clone was detected a few times. The chain couples TRBV7-2 to TRBJ2-1; 12 bases are a match to TRBD2. The V gene end was trimmed by 4 bases and the J gene end by 5 bases; junction bases not matched to a gene: 15. Germline V gives CDR1 SGHTA, CDR2 FQGNSA. The CDR3 extends over 19 amino acids. DNA of the CDR3: TGTGCCAGCAGCTCCTACCGTCCGGGACTAGCGGGTGTAGACAATGAGCAGTTCTTC. Translated: CASSSYRPGLAGVDNEQFF.

CDR3 sequence (DNA): TGTGCCACCCGAGGAGCGGGAGAGGAGACCCAGTACTTC. This codes for CATRGAGEETQYF. This chain joins TRBV24-1 and TRBJ2-5; 8 bases agree with TRBD2. The germline V gene encodes CDR1 KGHDR and CDR2 SFDVKD. Losses at the gene ends were 9 bases for V and 5 bases for J; bases not matched to a gene: 7. This CDR3 region has 13 residues.

The rearrangement uses TRBV27 and TRBJ2-7; D is perhaps TRBD2 (6 bases). This CDR3 region has 11 residues. The ends were cut back, 5 bases at V and 7 bases at J, with 9 bases in the middle. CDR1 MNHEY and CDR2 SMNVEV come from the germline V gene (reference sequence). The CDR3 region has the DNA TGTGCCAGCAGTATCGGGAGAGAGCAGTACTTC. Protein: CASSIGREQYF.

This clone appeared a single time. This chain joins TRBV5-1 and TRBJ2-7, with 9 bases identical to TRBD2. The trim removed 0 bases at V and 6 bases at J, leaving 7 bases unmatched. The CDR3 runs to 15 residues. The V gene's germline CDR1 is SGHRS and CDR2 YFSETQ. This CDR3 is CASSLVVAGAGEQYF. CDR3 coding DNA: TGCGCCAGCAGCTTGGTAGTAGCGGGGGCTGGCGAGCAGTACTTC.

This clone was observed a single time. The chain links TRBV3-1 (or the pseudogene TRBV3-2) to TRBJ1-2; D call uncertain. V shed 0 bases and J shed 0 bases, with 17 bases lying between them. The length of the CDR3 is 18 residues. The germline V gene has CDR1 LGHDT and CDR2 YNNKEL (reference sequence). In DNA, the CDR3 is TGTGCCAGCAGCCAAGATGGAACACTCACTACCTCTAACTATGGCTACACCTTC. This codes for CASSQDGTLTTSNYGYTF.

The V gene is TRBV5-6, the J gene TRBJ2-7; a weak D match, TRBD1 (6 bases). Germline lookup yields CDR1 SGHDT and CDR2 YYEEEE. V was shortened by 0 bases and J by 0 bases, with 13 bases between the two germline ends. This CDR3 comprises 16 residues. CDR3 coding DNA: TGTGCCAGCAGCTTGGAAGGAACAGGGTCCTCCTACGAGCAGTACTTC. Amino acids: CASSLEGTGSSYEQYF.

The genes are TRBV13 and TRBJ1-1; D not resolved. The CDR3 length is 13 residues. V was shortened by 2 bases and J by 4 bases, with 8 bases between the two germline ends. The germline gives CDR1 PRHDT, CDR2 FYEKMQ (reference sequence). CDR3 DNA sequence: TGTGCCAGCAGCTTATACGGGAGCACTGAAGCTTTCTTT. This codes for CASSLYGSTEAFF. Full variable domain (rest looked up from reference TRBV13 and TRBJ1-1): AAGVIQSPRHLIKEKRETATLKCYPIPRHDTVYWYQQGPGQDPQFLISFYEKMQSDKGSIPDRFSAQQFSDYHSELNMSSLELGDSALYFCASSLYGSTEAFFGQGTRLTVV.

The rearrangement uses TRBV7-9 and TRBJ1-5, with a possible D match to TRBD1 (5 bases). The V gene's germline CDR1 is SEHNR and CDR2 FQNEAQ (reference sequence). The CDR3 is 13 amino acids. Trimming left V 1 base short and J 6 bases short, with 7 bases between. Written as DNA, the CDR3 is TGTGCCAGCAGCTTAGGGACATTTCAGCCCCAGCATTTT. Translated: CASSLGTFQPQHF.

The J gene is TRBJ2-3, the V gene TRBV13; a weak D match, TRBD2 (7 bases). Germline V CDR1 and CDR2: PRHDT, FYEKMQ (reference sequence). V lost 0 bases and J 0 bases, leaving 13 bases between the germline ends. This CDR3 is 17 amino acids long. Here the CDR3 reads CASSLGRGAGSTDTQYF. The CDR3 nucleotides read TGTGCCAGCAGCTTAGGCCGGGGGGCTGGTAGCACAGATACGCAGTATTTT.

The chain employs TRBV6-5 and TRBJ1-2; 8 bases are a match to TRBD1. In germline, CDR1 is MNHEY, CDR2 SVGAGI. There are 15 residues in the CDR3. V lost 7 bases, J lost 4 bases, and 11 bases stayed unmatched. Here the CDR3 reads CASTIEPGGSYGYTF. CDR3 coding DNA: TGTGCCAGCACGATAGAACCAGGGGGCTCCTATGGCTACACCTTC.

CDR3 sequence: CASSMGQFQGYTF. In DNA, the CDR3 is TGTGCCAGTAGTATGGGACAGTTTCAGGGCTACACCTTC. This chain uses TRBV19 with TRBJ1-2; TRBD1 agrees at 7 bases. V lost 3 bases and J lost 8; bases outside the gene matches: 6. The germline V gene encodes CDR1 LNHDA and CDR2 SQIVND (reference sequence). The CDR3 contains 13 residues.

The chain combines TRBV7-6 with TRBJ2-2, with no clear D. From germline, CDR1 is SGHVS and CDR2 FNYEAQ. The CDR3 loop spans 16 amino acids. Between the trimmed V and J ends, which lost 2 bases and 2 bases, there was a span of 12 bases. This chain's CDR3 is CASSLTSARNTGELFF. DNA for the CDR3: TGTGCCAGCAGCTTAACCAGCGCGAGAAACACCGGGGAGCTGTTTTTT.

In its sample, this clone was seen a few times. The chain joins TRBV4-3 to TRBJ2-6, with a tentative D call TRBD2 (5 bases). The CDR3 has 16 amino acids. V dropped 0 bases and J dropped 1 base, with 7 bases sitting between them. Germline V gene sequence: CDR1 LGHNA, CDR2 YSLEER. The DNA for the CDR3 is TGCGCCAGCAGCCAAGACGGGGTATCTGGGGCCAACGTCCTGACTTTC. Protein sequence: CASSQDGVSGANVLTF.

This clone has just one count. This sequence joins TRBV29-1 and TRBJ1-3; no definite D call. The CDR3 covers 15 residues. CDR1 and CDR2 (germline): SQVTM, ANQGSEA. Trimming stripped 2 bases from V and 0 bases from J, with 11 bases between. CDR3 in amino acids: CSVEQYSYSGNTIYF. The CDR3 nucleotides read TGCAGCGTTGAACAATACAGTTACTCTGGAAACACCATATATTTT.

The chain joins TRBV7-2 to TRBJ2-3; D remains unclear. The germline V gene encodes CDR1 SGHTA and CDR2 FQGNSA. The CDR3 covers 14 residues. The V and J ends lost 1 base and 5 bases respectively, with 10 bases between them. The CDR3 DNA follows: TGTGCCAGCAGCTTAGACCAAGGAGTAGATACGCAGTATTTT. Translated, it gives CASSLDQGVDTQYF.

The rearrangement uses TRBV4-2 and TRBJ2-7; 8 nucleotides agree with TRBD2. Germline V gene sequence: CDR1 LGHNA, CDR2 YNFKEQ. The CDR3 runs to 15 residues. V shed 3 bases, J shed 6 bases, and the junction held 10 bases outside the gene matches. The CDR3 DNA reads as TGTGCCAGCAGCCAGGGATCTAGCGGGCAGGGCGAGCAGTACTTC. Translation: CASSQGSSGQGEQYF.

Remarks on this clone: Distinct nucleotide sequences in the sample also encode this CDR3. The chain is built from TRBV6-5 and TRBJ1-1, with a possible D match to TRBD1 (5 bases). This CDR3 is built from 13 residues. V lost 0 bases and J lost 4, with 6 bases in between. Germline loops: CDR1 MNHEY, CDR2 SVGAGI. The CDR3 protein is CASSYSGGTEAFF. The CDR3 nucleotides read TGTGCCAGCAGTTACTCCGGGGGCACTGAAGCTTTCTTT.

This clone was seen just once. The J gene is TRBJ1-5, the V gene TRBV19; possible D gene TRBD1, 5 bases. V was cut by 10 bases and J by 4 bases, with 11 bases left in between. The CDR3 sequence is 12 residues long. The germline V gene has CDR1 LNHDA and CDR2 SQIVND (reference sequence). The CDR3 reads CATQEGNQPQHF. In nucleotides, the CDR3 is TGTGCCACCCAGGAGGGGAATCAGCCCCAGCATTTT.

This clone was seen a handful of times. V and J are TRBV7-9 and TRBJ1-1; the D is unclear. CDR3 length: 18 residues. Trimming took off 2 bases at V and 1 base at J, with 20 bases between the two ends. Germline CDR1 is SEHNR and CDR2 is FQNEAQ (reference sequence). CDR3 in amino acids: CASSLPAVFLRGNTEAFF. In DNA form, the CDR3 reads TGTGCCAGCAGCTTACCAGCAGTTTTCCTCCGGGGGAACACTGAAGCTTTCTTT. Based on the CDR3 plus reference TRBV7-9 and TRBJ1-1, the full variable domain is DTGVSQNPRHKITKRGQNVTFRCDPISEHNRLYWYRQTLGQGPEFLTYFQNEAQLEKSRLLSDRFSAERPKGSFSTLEIQRTEQGDSAMYLCASSLPAVFLRGNTEAFFGQGTRLTVV.

V usage is TRBV15 and J usage is TRBJ1-6; no definite D call. V lost 3 bases to trimming and J lost 7 bases, with 4 bases between them. The CDR3 length is 12 residues. Germline CDR1 is LNHNV and CDR2 is YYDKDF (reference sequence). CDR3 protein: CATSSANSPLHF. The CDR3, as DNA: TGTGCCACCAGCAGTGCGAATTCACCCCTCCACTTT.

V gene TRBV27 combines with J gene TRBJ2-1; D might be TRBD2 (6 bases). There are 16 residues in the CDR3. Germline V lookup: CDR1 MNHEY, CDR2 SMNVEV (reference sequence). Trimming removed 6 bases from V and 0 bases from J, with 15 bases in between. This chain's CDR3 is CASRSGTVSSYNEQFF. In nucleotides, the CDR3 is TGTGCCAGCAGGTCCGGGACTGTGAGCTCCTACAATGAGCAGTTCTTC.

V usage is TRBV5-8 and J usage is TRBJ2-2, with TRBD1 matching over 8 bases. V dropped 1 base and J dropped 4; count of bases not matched to a gene: 3. Looked up from germline, CDR1 is SGHTS and CDR2 is YDEGEE. This CDR3 region has 15 residues. CDR3 sequence: CASSLRDRSTGELFF. In DNA form, the CDR3 reads TGTGCCAGCAGCTTGAGGGACAGGTCCACCGGGGAGCTGTTTTTT. The variable domain in full, completed from reference TRBV5-8 and TRBJ2-2, reads EAGVTQSPTHLIKTRGQQATLRCSPISGHTSVYWYQQALGLGLQFLLWYDEGEERNRGNFPPRFSGRQFPNYSSELNVNALELEDSALYLCASSLRDRSTGELFFGEGSRLTVL.

CDR3 loop: CASSQSRGRTDTQYF. The CDR3 DNA sequence: TGTGCCAGCAGCCAATCACGGGGGAGAACAGATACGCAGTATTTT. The V gene is TRBV11-3, the J gene TRBJ2-3, with D possibly matching TRBD2 (6 bases). Germline assignment: CDR1 SGHNT and CDR2 YENEEA. The CDR3 covers 15 residues. Deletions cut 5 bases from V and 3 bases from J, with 15 bases between.

V usage is TRBV7-2 and J usage is TRBJ2-3; 9 nucleotides match TRBD2. The CDR3 length is 15 residues. From germline, CDR1 is SGHTA and CDR2 FQGNSA. After removal of 7 bases from V and 0 bases from J, the junction contained 5 bases not matched to a gene. CDR3 in amino acids: CASNVAGVSTDTQYF. CDR3 in DNA: TGTGCCAGCAACGTAGCGGGAGTAAGCACAGATACGCAGTATTTT.

Written as DNA, the CDR3 is TGCGCCAGCAGCTTGGCCTTAGCGGGAGCGAGGGAGCTGTTTTTT. It codes for CASSLALAGARELFF. This sequence joins TRBV5-1 and TRBJ2-2, with 9 bases lining up with TRBD2. V shed 0 bases and J 9 bases; nucleotides not matched to a gene: 6. Germline assignment: CDR1 SGHRS and CDR2 YFSETQ. The CDR3 runs 15 residues. Filled out from reference TRBV5-1 and TRBJ2-2, the complete variable domain reads KAGVTQTPRYLIKTRGQQVTLSCSPISGHRSVSWYQQTPGQGLQFLFEYFSETQRNKGNFPGRFSGRQFSNSRSEMNVSTLELGDSALYLCASSLALAGARELFFGEGSRLTVL.